The 13 T cell receptor beta chains below all came from one sample that was sequenced in a study of cytomegalovirus exposure and HLA in healthy donors. PCR employed 60 Vbeta and 13 Jbeta primers. TCRdb's table, derived via immunoSEQ multiplex PCR, lists solely in-frame clones and lacks some. Seen here are 120,000 to 150,000 clones, nearly 80% observed once, and the top ten hold over 0.6%. Sequenced: PBMCs. The receptors shown here come from a male donor in good health and CMV-seronegative.

CDR3 sequence reads: CASSRDRQETQYF. The CDR3 nucleotides are TGTGCCAGCAGCCGGGACAGACAAGAGACCCAGTACTTC. This chain links TRBV5-6 with TRBJ2-5; 7 bases fit TRBD1. From germline, CDR1 is SGHDT and CDR2 YYEEEE. V lost 4 bases and J lost 2; bases outside the gene matches: 2. The CDR3 contains 13 residues. The full variable domain, completed using reference TRBV5-6 and TRBJ2-5, is DAGVTQSPTHLIKTRGQQVTLRCSPKSGHDTVSWYQQALGQGPQFIFQYYEEEERQRGNFPDRFSGHQFPNYSSELNVNALLLGDSALYLCASSRDRQETQYFGPGTRLLVL.

The chain has TRBV6-4 and TRBJ2-1, with 7 bases aligning to TRBD1. V trimming: 2 bases; J trimming: 4 bases; junction bases outside the gene matches: 8. The CDR3 has 16 amino acids. Germline CDR1 reads MRHNA; CDR2 reads SNTAGT. The CDR3 coding sequence is TGTGCCAGCAGTGACAAGAGACAGGGACCGTACAATGAGCAGTTCTTC. Translating it yields CASSDKRQGPYNEQFF.

V gene TRBV30 combines with J gene TRBJ2-3, with a weak D call TRBD1 (5 bases). CDR1 is GTSNPN, CDR2 SVGIG, per germline (reference sequence). V was shortened by 0 bases and J by 8 bases, with 15 bases between the two germline ends. The CDR3 length is 14 residues. CDR3 in DNA: TGTGCCTGGAGTGTAGGGCAGGGTTTGTTTACGCAGTATTTT. Translated, it gives CAWSVGQGLFTQYF.

This chain uses TRBV9 with TRBJ2-7, with 7 bases identical to TRBD1. This CDR3 has 14 amino acids. Trimming removed 2 bases from V and 7 bases from J; junction bases left unmatched: 9. Germline loops: CDR1 SGDLS, CDR2 YYNGEE. DNA of the CDR3: TGTGCCAGCAGCGTCCGACAGGGCCCCTCGGAGCAGTACTTC. Its protein is CASSVRQGPSEQYF.

The chain recombines TRBV19 with TRBJ1-1; perhaps TRBD1 as D (6 bases). Germline values: CDR1 LNHDA, CDR2 SQIVND (reference sequence). The V end lost 3 bases, the J end lost 1 base, and 6 bases lay between the germline ends. The CDR3 is 13 residues long. The CDR3 DNA follows: TGTGCCAGTAGTATGGGACAGAACACTGAAGCTTTCTTT. Translating it yields CASSMGQNTEAFF. The complete variable domain, with remaining parts taken from reference TRBV19 and TRBJ1-1, reads DGGITQSPKYLFRKEGQNVTLSCEQNLNHDAMYWYRQDPGQGLRLIYYSQIVNDFQKGDIAEGYSVSREKKESFPLTVTSAQKNPTAFYLCASSMGQNTEAFFGQGTRLTVV.

This clone was recorded a few times. This chain links TRBV5-1 with TRBJ2-1, with a possible D match to TRBD1 (6 bases). Per the germline V gene, CDR1 is SGHRS and CDR2 is YFSETQ. CDR3 length: 16 residues. Between the trimmed V and J ends, which lost 5 bases and 4 bases, there was a span of 19 bases. CDR3 in amino acids: CASSRRDTGIYNEQFF. The DNA of the CDR3 is TGCGCCAGCAGTAGAAGGGACACGGGGATTTACAATGAGCAGTTCTTC.

V is TRBV4-3 and J is TRBJ1-4, with 7 bases identical to TRBD1. There are 15 residues in the CDR3. J was trimmed by 4 bases and V by 1 base; bases with no gene match: 3. Germline loops: CDR1 LGHNA, CDR2 YSLEER. The CDR3 DNA follows: TGCGCCAGCAGCCAAGGGACAGGTATTAATGAAAAACTGTTTTTT. Translation: CASSQGTGINEKLFF.

The chain joins TRBV18 to TRBJ1-1; D uncertain. Germline lookup yields CDR1 KGHSH and CDR2 LQKENI. V shed 2 bases and J shed 5 bases, with 9 bases lying between them. The CDR3 spans 13 residues. This chain's CDR3 is CASSPFTATEAFF. The CDR3 DNA reads as TGTGCCAGCTCACCATTCACTGCGACTGAAGCTTTCTTT.

The chain has TRBV7-9 and TRBJ2-3; 9 bases are shared with TRBD2. In germline, CDR1 is SEHNR, CDR2 FQNEAQ (reference sequence). The ends lost 5 bases at V and 3 bases at J; junction bases unmatched: 6. This CDR3 is built from 15 residues. The CDR3 here is CASSPGLALTDTQYF. CDR3 nucleotide sequence: TGTGCCAGCAGCCCGGGACTAGCCCTTACAGATACGCAGTATTTT. The full variable domain, completed using reference TRBV7-9 and TRBJ2-3, is DTGVSQNPRHKITKRGQNVTFRCDPISEHNRLYWYRQTLGQGPEFLTYFQNEAQLEKSRLLSDRFSAERPKGSFSTLEIQRTEQGDSAMYLCASSPGLALTDTQYFGPGTRLTVL.

The V and J genes are TRBV23-1 and TRBJ2-7, with TRBD1 matching over 8 bases. TRBV23-1 is flagged as an ORF with uncertain function. The CDR3 length is 15 residues. Trimming at V came to 0 bases and at J to 2 bases, leaving 3 bases not matched to a gene. DNA of the CDR3: TGCGCCAGCAGTCAATCCGAGGACAGGGCCTACGAGCAGTACTTC. This translates into CASSQSEDRAYEQYF.

The sample holds a few counts of this clone. The J gene is TRBJ2-5, the V gene TRBV11-1; D uncertain. V was clipped by 5 bases and J by 2 bases, with 9 bases between them. The CDR3 is 13 residues long. Germline V gene lookup returns CDR1 SGHAT and CDR2 FQDESV (reference sequence). CDR3 bases: TGTGCCAGCAGCCTCGACTTTCAAGAGACCCAGTACTTC. Its translation: CASSLDFQETQYF.

This sequence joins TRBV30 and TRBJ2-2; 11 bases are a match to TRBD2. Germline CDR1 and CDR2: GTSNPN and SVGIG (reference sequence). CDR3 size: 14 residues. J lost 8 bases, V lost 3 bases, and 5 bases had no gene match. CDR3 loop: CAWRTSGVAGELFF. For the CDR3, the DNA is TGTGCCTGGAGGACTAGCGGGGTGGCTGGGGAGCTGTTTTTT. Variable domain in full (rest from reference TRBV30 and TRBJ2-2): SQTIHQWPATLVQPVGSPLSLECTVEGTSNPNLYWYRQAAGRGLQLLFYSVGIGQISSEVPQNLSASRPQDRQFILSSKKLLLSDSGFYLCAWRTSGVAGELFFGEGSRLTVL.

The chain combines TRBV9 with TRBJ2-5; TRBD2 matches 9 bases. The J call could be wrong; TRBJ2-7 is a better fit for the DNA end. Germline V lookup: CDR1 SGDLS, CDR2 YYNGEE. The CDR3 has 16 amino acids. The CDR3 spells CASSVDAGGSSYEQYF. CDR3 coding DNA: TGTGCCAGCAGCGTAGACGCGGGGGGGAGCTCCTACGAGCAGTACTTC.